Listed below are T cell receptor beta chains from one sample, sequenced in a study of blood T cell repertoires in COVID-19. The data were produced by immunoSEQ multiplex PCR, yet TCRdb's version contains in-frame clones alone and is incomplete. The data show about 150,000 clones, with about nine tenths seen just once and around 4.2% held by the top ten. The sequenced sample was PBMCs or T cells enriched from blood (not recorded which). These receptors all stem from a man in his forties or fifties who had recovered from COVID-19. The CDR3 runs from the conserved cysteine through the conserved F or W. The D gene is left open where the match is weak. Some rows have no size entry. The others give once, few or many, or a class for an expanded clone.

D gene,J gene,V gene,clone size,CDR3 length,CDR3 protein,CDR3 DNA
.,TRBJ1-5,TRBV6-5,once,15,CASSLQGVGNQPQHF,TGTGCCAGCAGCTTACAGGGAGTGGGCAATCAGCCCCAGCATTTT
TRBD2,TRBJ2-1,TRBV7-2,.,15,CASSLVAGGGNEQFF,TGTGCCAGCAGCTTAGTAGCGGGGGGCGGGAATGAGCAGTTCTTC
TRBD2,TRBJ2-1,TRBV7-6,.,13,CASSPIAGREQFF,TGTGCCAGCAGCCCCATAGCGGGGCGAGAGCAGTTCTTC
.,TRBJ2-7,TRBV2,.,12,CASSEYSYEQYF,TGTGCCAGCAGTGAATACAGTTACGAGCAGTACTTC
TRBD1,TRBJ1-1,TRBV5-1,.,15,CASSGRDRRNTEAFF,TGCGCCAGCAGCGGCCGGGACAGGCGGAACACTGAAGCTTTCTTT
.,TRBJ2-7,TRBV4-3,.,15,CASSQGMRQNYEQYF,TGCGCCAGCAGCCAAGGCATGCGGCAAAACTACGAGCAGTACTTC
.,TRBJ1-3,TRBV15,.,14,CATSRDGGGNTIYF,TGTGCCACCAGCAGAGATGGGGGCGGAAACACCATATATTTT
TRBD1,TRBJ1-5,TRBV27,.,14,CASSSGTGGQPQHF,TGTGCCAGCAGTTCCGGGACAGGGGGACAGCCCCAGCATTTT
TRBD2,TRBJ2-5,TRBV18,once,18,CASSPQILAGATQETQYF,TGTGCCAGCTCACCCCAAATACTAGCGGGGGCGACACAAGAGACCCAGTACTTC
.,TRBJ2-3,TRBV7-2,.,14,CASSLARSTDTQYF,TGTGCCAGCAGCTTAGCGAGATCCACAGATACGCAGTATTTT
TRBD2,TRBJ2-3,TRBV7-2,.,15,CASSPQRGGGDTQYF,TGTGCCAGCAGCCCCCAGCGGGGGGGAGGAGATACGCAGTATTTT
TRBD1,TRBJ2-5,TRBV7-7,.,16,CASSPMPGGVRETQYF,TGTGCCAGCAGCCCCATGCCAGGGGGTGTTAGAGAGACCCAGTACTTC
TRBD2,TRBJ2-2,TRBV7-3,.,16,CASSSGTSGNAGELFF,TGTGCCAGCAGCTCGGGGACTAGCGGGAATGCCGGGGAGCTGTTTTTT
.,TRBJ2-2,TRBV21-1,.,15,CASSKPRQNTGELFF,TGTGCCAGCAGCAAACCCCGACAGAACACCGGGGAGCTGTTTTTT
.,TRBJ2-3,TRBV13,.,12,CASSRDTDTQYF,TGTGCCAGCAGTCGAGACACAGATACGCAGTATTTT
TRBD1,TRBJ1-2,TRBV2,.,13,CASRAGQGRGYTF,TGTGCCAGCAGGGCGGGACAGGGTCGTGGCTACACCTTC
.,TRBJ2-7,TRBV19,.,14,CASSKTSSYEQQYF,TGTGCCAGTAGTAAGACATCCTCCTACGAACAGCAGTACTTC
.,TRBJ1-5,TRBV7-3,.,13,CASSPQVNQPQHF,TGTGCCAGCAGCCCACAGGTAAATCAGCCCCAGCATTTT
.,TRBJ1-1,TRBV10-3,.,13,CAISSNEDTEAFF,TGTGCCATCAGCAGCAATGAGGACACTGAAGCTTTCTTT
.,TRBJ2-2,TRBV7-3,.,13,CASRPGVTGELFF,TGTGCCAGCAGACCAGGGGTCACCGGGGAGCTGTTTTTT
TRBD1,TRBJ2-7,TRBV15,few,17,CATSRDAIRTGNNEQYF,TGTGCCACCAGCAGAGATGCTATCAGGACAGGGAACAACGAGCAGTACTTC
.,TRBJ1-4,TRBV19,.,15,CASSDLKAVGEKLFF,TGTGCCAGTAGTGATTTGAAGGCGGTGGGTGAAAAACTGTTTTTT
TRBD1,TRBJ2-1,TRBV4-1,.,17,CASSQDLGQGADNEQFF,TGCGCCAGCAGCCAAGATCTTGGACAGGGGGCAGACAATGAGCAGTTCTTC
TRBD1,TRBJ1-5,TRBV7-9,.,13,CASSRTGRQPQHF,TGTGCCAGCAGCCGGACAGGGCGCCAGCCCCAGCATTTT
.,TRBJ1-2,TRBV7-5,.,9,CVRSFHNTF,TGTGTCAGAAGCTTCCACAACACCTTC
TRBD2,TRBJ2-5,TRBV7-2,.,14,CASSFNLGGETQYF,TGTGCCAGCAGCTTCAATTTGGGGGGGGAGACCCAGTACTTC